This T cell receptor beta chain was observed in a study of shared clonotypes between healthy human individuals. Study findings and constraints: Naive subsets generally exceeded memory subsets in estimated richness. The genetic and exposure-history diversity represented was limited by few donors.

Measured with immunoSEQ multiplex PCR; TCRdb has only the in-frame clones, and not every one. The sample yields around 750,000 clones, around 74% seen once. Details on this clone: Its antigen is not identified.

Looked up from germline, CDR1 is SGHAT and CDR2 is FQNNGV. The CDR3 spans 15 residues. After removal of 4 bases from V and 4 bases from J, the junction contained 5 bases not matched to a gene. The chain links TRBV11-2 to TRBJ2-2; 8 nucleotides match TRBD2. Sequenced input: memory CD4+ T cells sorted from blood. Noted subset: CD45RA-negative fraction. This receptor was taken from a woman in her twenties or thirties in good health. The CDR3: CASSYGLAGTGELFF. In DNA form, the CDR3 reads TGTGCCAGCAGCTACGGGCTAGCGGGCACCGGGGAGCTGTTTTTT.